Each of the 17 T cell receptor beta chains below was sequenced from the same sample in a study of response to subunit inactivated influenza vaccine (dated by TCRdb to between 2017 and 2018). Preparation of the library involved RT-PCR. Sequencing used an Illumina HiSeq 2500. The raw public reads went through TCRdb reprocessing: fastp at Q25, MiXCR clone calling, in-frame beta chains kept. Rows matching on CDR3 protein sequence are summarized as one entry with the most common DNA and genes. This sample comprises 530,000 or so distinct CDR3 sequences, 12% to 15% of them detected only once. The ten largest clones add up to over 8.5% of the sample. This sample comprised PBMCs from blood, obtained approximately 12 days after vaccination. All receptors derive from a man between 50 and 59 years old who received an inactivated influenza vaccine. Donor details come from another sample of the same person, matched by shared clones.

This chain uses TRBV4-3 with TRBJ2-3; TRBD2 is a possible D gene (6 bases). This CDR3 spans 14 amino acids. V was trimmed by 4 bases and J by 1 base, leaving 9 bases between them. Germline loops: CDR1 LGHNA, CDR2 YSLEER. The DNA of the CDR3 is TGCGCCAGCAGCCCGGGACTCCGCACAGATACGCAGTATTTT. Amino acid sequence: CASSPGLRTDTQYF.

The table lists this clonotype with many counts. This chain links TRBV29-1 with TRBJ2-1, with 7 bases fitting TRBD1. CDR1 is SQVTM and CDR2 is ANQGSEA in the germline V gene. The length of the CDR3 is 12 residues. V shed 6 bases and J 3 bases; nucleotides not matched to a gene: 2. CDR3 DNA sequence: TGCAGCGTACGGGACAGCTACAATGAGCAGTTCTTC. Its translation is CSVRDSYNEQFF.

The V call is TRBV7-6, the J call TRBJ1-6, with D unclear. V was shortened by 1 base and J by 2 bases, with 12 bases between the two germline ends. Germline V lookup: CDR1 SGHVS, CDR2 FNYEAQ. The CDR3 runs to 17 residues. This CDR3 is CASSLEGGWTYNSPLHF. Written as DNA, the CDR3 is TGTGCCAGCAGCTTAGAGGGTGGCTGGACCTATAATTCACCCCTCCACTTT.

This clonotype was detected a few times. J is TRBJ2-7 and V is TRBV12-3 or TRBV12-4, with 10 bases identical to TRBD2. V lost 4 bases to trimming and J lost 2 bases; unmatched junction nucleotides: 8. This CDR3 is 16 amino acids long. The CDR3, as DNA: TGTGCCAGCAGTTCCTTTACTAGCGGGGTTACCTACGAGCAGTACTTC. Translating it yields CASSSFTSGVTYEQYF.

This clonotype was seen ten or more times. V is TRBV5-1 and J is TRBJ2-5, with D uncertain. V lost 4 bases and J lost 0, with 7 bases in between. CDR1 and CDR2 (germline): SGHRS, YFSETQ. The CDR3 is 13 amino acids. The CDR3 coding sequence is TGCGCCAGCAGCCAGGCTTACCAAGAGACCCAGTACTTC. Translated, it gives CASSQAYQETQYF.

The rearrangement uses TRBV19 and TRBJ2-1, with TRBD1 as a possible D gene (5 bases). The CDR3 runs to 14 residues. Germline CDR1 and CDR2: LNHDA and SQIVND (reference sequence). The V end lost 5 bases, the J end lost 4 bases, and 12 bases lay between the germline ends. For the CDR3, the DNA is TGTGCCAGTAGTCAGGGCTCAACTTACAATGAGCAGTTCTTC. Protein sequence: CASSQGSTYNEQFF.

The chain carries TRBV30 and TRBJ2-1; TRBD1 matches 9 bases. Germline lookup yields CDR1 GTSNPN and CDR2 SVGIG (reference sequence). V was clipped by 2 bases and J by 7 bases; unmatched bases: 9. CDR3 length: 15 residues. This CDR3 is CAWSPGTGKGNEQFF. The DNA for the CDR3 is TGTGCCTGGAGTCCGGGGACAGGGAAAGGGAATGAGCAGTTCTTC.

This clonotype was counted between two and nine times. The V call is TRBV6-2 or TRBV6-3, the J call TRBJ2-1; D gene uncertain. Germline assignment: CDR1 MNHEY and CDR2 SVGEGT. This CDR3 is 15 amino acids long. Trimming stripped 6 bases from V and 3 bases from J, with 15 bases between. The CDR3 coding sequence is TGTGCCAGCAGCCCCGATATCCTTGACTACAATGAGCAGTTCTTC. Translating gives CASSPDILDYNEQFF.

This clonotype was seen only a few times. The V and J genes are TRBV20-1 and TRBJ2-7, with D possibly matching TRBD1 (6 bases). Trimming took 4 bases from V and 2 from J, leaving 18 bases between them. The CDR3 runs 15 residues. Germline CDR1 is DFQATT and CDR2 is SNEGSKA (reference sequence). The CDR3 here is CSAIYQGFSTYEQYF. CDR3 sequence (DNA): TGCAGTGCTATATATCAGGGGTTTTCTACCTACGAGCAGTACTTC.

This clonotype has ten or more counts. J is TRBJ2-5 and V is TRBV20-1; the D gene is possibly TRBD2 (6 bases). CDR1 and CDR2 (germline): DFQATT, SNEGSKA (reference sequence). The V gene lost 0 bases and the J gene lost 5 bases, with 16 bases spanning the gap. The CDR3 totals 15 residues. The CDR3 DNA follows: TGCAGTGCTAGAGATCAAGTCTTTGCGGGGGAGACCCAGTACTTC. Encoded protein: CSARDQVFAGETQYF.

J is TRBJ1-4 and V is TRBV20-1; D is possibly TRBD1 (5 bases). V dropped 8 bases and J dropped 3 bases, with 16 bases sitting between them. Germline V CDR1 and CDR2: DFQATT, SNEGSKA (reference sequence). The CDR3 is 14 amino acids. CDR3 nucleotides: TGCAGTATAGGACGGGCGGGGGCTAATGAAAAACTGTTTTTT. As protein: CSIGRAGANEKLFF.

This clonotype has just a few counts. V and J are TRBV7-2 and TRBJ2-5; TRBD2 might be the D (6 bases). Trimming took 5 bases from V and 4 from J, leaving 14 bases between them. The CDR3 has 14 amino acids. Germline V gene lookup returns CDR1 SGHTA and CDR2 FQGNSA. CDR3 loop: CASSAGLGGETQYF. The CDR3 nucleotides read TGTGCCAGCAGCGCCGGACTGGGGGGAGAGACCCAGTACTTC. Filled out from reference TRBV7-2 and TRBJ2-5, the complete variable domain reads GAGVSQSPSNKVTEKGKDVELRCDPISGHTALYWYRQSLGQGLEFLIYFQGNSAPDKSGLPSDRFSAERTGGSVSTLTIQRTQQEDSAVYLCASSAGLGGETQYFGPGTRLLVL.

A few counts support this clonotype. The CDR3 DNA reads TGTGCCAGCAGGAGGCCCGGGGTAAAAGGGGAGCTGTTTTTT. Its protein product is CASRRPGVKGELFF. This chain links TRBV25-1 with TRBJ2-2, with D tentatively TRBD2 (5 bases). The CDR3 covers 14 residues. The V end lost 6 bases, the J end lost 8 bases, and 16 bases lay between the germline ends. Germline V gives CDR1 MGHDK, CDR2 SYGVNS.

In this sample, this clonotype turned up a few times. The V call is TRBV28, the J call TRBJ1-5; perhaps TRBD1 as D (6 bases). Trimming shortened V by 6 bases and J by 4 bases, and 19 bases separated the two germline ends. The CDR3 extends over 16 amino acids. Germline V lookup: CDR1 MDHEN, CDR2 SYDVKM. CDR3 sequence: CASSFTTRGWNQPQHF. CDR3 coding DNA: TGTGCCAGCAGCTTCACGACCAGGGGATGGAATCAGCCCCAGCATTTT.

This clonotype was seen ten or more times. The chain carries TRBV20-1 and TRBJ1-2; D may be TRBD1 (5 bases). CDR1 is DFQATT and CDR2 is SNEGSKA in the germline V gene (reference sequence). This CDR3 has 14 amino acids. Deletions cut 3 bases from V and 5 bases from J, with 16 bases between. In nucleotides, the CDR3 is TGCAGTGCTAGCACCACCCGGGGGGATTATGGCTACACCTTC. Translated, it gives CSASTTRGDYGYTF.

Many counts were recorded for this clonotype. The chain combines TRBV18 with TRBJ1-3, with no clear D. Germline lookup yields CDR1 KGHSH and CDR2 LQKENI. The CDR3 is made up of 16 amino acids. V shed 3 bases and J shed 0 bases, with 12 bases lying between them. Here the CDR3 reads CASSPRSGGSGNTIYF. In DNA, the CDR3 is TGTGCCAGCTCACCCCGCTCCGGAGGCTCTGGAAACACCATATATTTT.

Only a few counts were recorded for this clonotype. The V call is TRBV20-1, the J call TRBJ2-7, with no clear D. Trimming removed 0 bases from V and 5 bases from J, with 5 bases in between. The CDR3 length is 11 residues. CDR1 is DFQATT and CDR2 is SNEGSKA in the germline V gene (reference sequence). For the CDR3, the DNA is TGCAGTGCTAGAGAATCGAACGAGCAGTACTTC. As protein: CSARESNEQYF.